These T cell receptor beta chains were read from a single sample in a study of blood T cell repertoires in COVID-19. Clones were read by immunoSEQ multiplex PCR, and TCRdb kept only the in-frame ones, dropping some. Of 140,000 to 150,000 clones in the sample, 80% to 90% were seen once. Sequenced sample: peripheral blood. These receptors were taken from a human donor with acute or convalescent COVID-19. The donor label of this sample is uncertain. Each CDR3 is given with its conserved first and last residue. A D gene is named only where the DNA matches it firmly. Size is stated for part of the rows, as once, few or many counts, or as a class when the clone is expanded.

cdr3_nt: TGCGCCAGCAGCTTCCGGACAGGGAGCTACGAGCAGTACTTC
cdr3_aa: CASSFRTGSYEQYF
cdr3_length: 14
clone_size: NA
j_call: TRBJ2-7
v_call: TRBV4-1
d_call: TRBD1

cdr3_nt: TGTGCCAGCAGCGTAGGCTCTGGGCCGAATATTGAAGCTTTCTTT
cdr3_aa: CASSVGSGPNIEAFF
cdr3_length: 15
clone_size: NA
j_call: TRBJ1-1
v_call: TRBV9
d_call: NA

cdr3_nt: TGTGCCACCAGCCGCCGGGAAATCAATCAGCCCCAGCATTTT
cdr3_aa: CATSRREINQPQHF
cdr3_length: 14
clone_size: NA
j_call: TRBJ1-5
v_call: TRBV24-1
d_call: NA

cdr3_nt: TGTGCCAGCAGACCAGCAAGGGGCCTGCCCACTGAAGCTTTCTTT
cdr3_aa: CASRPARGLPTEAFF
cdr3_length: 15
clone_size: NA
j_call: TRBJ1-1
v_call: TRBV7-2
d_call: NA

cdr3_nt: TGTGCCACCAGCGACCGAGGGTCGTGGGAAAAACTGTTTTTT
cdr3_aa: CATSDRGSWEKLFF
cdr3_length: 14
clone_size: NA
j_call: TRBJ1-4
v_call: TRBV15
d_call: NA

cdr3_nt: TGTGCCAGCAGCTTAGGACCTGACAGTCTCGGCTACACCTTC
cdr3_aa: CASSLGPDSLGYTF
cdr3_length: 14
clone_size: NA
j_call: TRBJ1-2
v_call: TRBV13
d_call: NA

cdr3_nt: TGTGCCAGCAGTGACGGGGACACCCCTCCAGAGCAGTTCTTC
cdr3_aa: CASSDGDTPPEQFF
cdr3_length: 14
clone_size: once
j_call: TRBJ2-1
v_call: TRBV2
d_call: NA

cdr3_nt: TGTGCCAGCAGAGGAATCTGGAGCTCCTACAATGAGCAGTTCTTC
cdr3_aa: CASRGIWSSYNEQFF
cdr3_length: 15
clone_size: NA
j_call: TRBJ2-1
v_call: TRBV5-5
d_call: NA

cdr3_nt: TGTGCCAGTAGTGTCTCGACACCTTGGGATACGCAGTATTTT
cdr3_aa: CASSVSTPWDTQYF
cdr3_length: 14
clone_size: NA
j_call: TRBJ2-3
v_call: TRBV19
d_call: NA

cdr3_nt: TGTGCCAGCATCCAGAACACTGAAGCTTTCTTT
cdr3_aa: CASIQNTEAFF
cdr3_length: 11
clone_size: NA
j_call: TRBJ1-1
v_call: TRBV5-5
d_call: NA

cdr3_nt: TGCGCCAGCAGCTTGAGCGGGGGGGCCGGGAGTGAGCAGTTCTTC
cdr3_aa: CASSLSGGAGSEQFF
cdr3_length: 15
clone_size: NA
j_call: TRBJ2-1
v_call: TRBV5-1
d_call: TRBD2

cdr3_nt: TGTGCCAGCAGTGGCGGACAGACTAGCACAGATACGCAGTATTTT
cdr3_aa: CASSGGQTSTDTQYF
cdr3_length: 15
clone_size: NA
j_call: TRBJ2-3
v_call: TRBV2
d_call: NA

cdr3_nt: TGTGCCATCAGTGAGATAGCGGGGGCTCGAAGAGATACGCAGTATTTT
cdr3_aa: CAISEIAGARRDTQYF
cdr3_length: 16
clone_size: NA
j_call: TRBJ2-3
v_call: TRBV10-3
d_call: TRBD2